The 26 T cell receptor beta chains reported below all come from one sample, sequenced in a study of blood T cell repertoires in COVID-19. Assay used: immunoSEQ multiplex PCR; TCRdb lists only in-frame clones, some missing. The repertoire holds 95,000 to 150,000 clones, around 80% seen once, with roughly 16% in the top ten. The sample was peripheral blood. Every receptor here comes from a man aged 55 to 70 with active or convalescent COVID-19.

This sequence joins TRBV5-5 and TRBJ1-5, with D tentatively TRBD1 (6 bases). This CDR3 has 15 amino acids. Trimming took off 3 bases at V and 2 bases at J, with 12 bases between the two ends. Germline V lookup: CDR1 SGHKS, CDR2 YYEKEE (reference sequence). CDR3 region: CASSSQGRGNQPQHF. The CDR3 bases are TGTGCCAGCAGCTCACAGGGTAGGGGCAATCAGCCCCAGCATTTT.

CDR3 nucleotide sequence: TGTGCCAGCACCCTCCGGAGCGGGACTTACGAGCAGTACTTC. Residues: CASTLRSGTYEQYF. This chain connects TRBV3-1 (or the pseudogene TRBV3-2) to TRBJ2-7; 7 bases fit TRBD2. Germline-derived CDR1 and CDR2 are LGHDT and YNNKEL (reference sequence). Trimming cost V 7 bases and J 4 bases; bases outside gene matches: 10. There are 14 residues in the CDR3.

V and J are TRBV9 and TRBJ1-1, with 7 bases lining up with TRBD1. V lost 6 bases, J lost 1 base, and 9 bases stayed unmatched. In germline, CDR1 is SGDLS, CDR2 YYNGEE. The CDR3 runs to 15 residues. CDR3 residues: CASNPWGQTNTEAFF. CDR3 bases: TGTGCCAGCAACCCGTGGGGACAGACGAACACTGAAGCTTTCTTT.

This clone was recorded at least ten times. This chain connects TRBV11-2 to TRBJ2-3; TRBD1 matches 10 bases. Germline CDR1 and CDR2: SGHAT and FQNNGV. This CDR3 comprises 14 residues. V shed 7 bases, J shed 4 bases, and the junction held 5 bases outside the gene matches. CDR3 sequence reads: CASNDRGQSDTQYF. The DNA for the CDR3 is TGTGCCAGCAACGACAGGGGGCAGTCAGATACGCAGTATTTT.

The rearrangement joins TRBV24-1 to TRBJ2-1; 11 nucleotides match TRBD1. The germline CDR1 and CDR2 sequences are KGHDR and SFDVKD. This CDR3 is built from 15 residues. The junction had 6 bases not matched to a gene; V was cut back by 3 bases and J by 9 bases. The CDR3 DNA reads TGTGCCACCAGTGATCCAGGACAGGGGGCGGCTGAGCAGTTCTTC. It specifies CATSDPGQGAAEQFF.

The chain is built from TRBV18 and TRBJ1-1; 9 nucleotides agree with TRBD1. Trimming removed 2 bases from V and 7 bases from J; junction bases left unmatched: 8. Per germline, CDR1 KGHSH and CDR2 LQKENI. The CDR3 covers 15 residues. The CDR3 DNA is TGTGCCAGCTCACCATCCTACAGGGGGCAAGGTGAAGCTTTCTTT. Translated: CASSPSYRGQGEAFF.

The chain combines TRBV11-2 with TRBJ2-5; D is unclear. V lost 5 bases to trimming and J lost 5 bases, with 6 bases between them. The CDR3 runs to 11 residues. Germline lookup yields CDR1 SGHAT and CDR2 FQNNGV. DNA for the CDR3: TGTGCCAGCAGCCTATGGGAGACCCAGTACTTC. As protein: CASSLWETQYF.

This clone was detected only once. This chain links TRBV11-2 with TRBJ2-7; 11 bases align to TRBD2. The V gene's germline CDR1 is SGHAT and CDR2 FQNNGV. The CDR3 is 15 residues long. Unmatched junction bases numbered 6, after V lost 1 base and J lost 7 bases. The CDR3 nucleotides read TGTGCCAGCAGCTTAGGGGGTGGACTAGCGGGTGAGCAGTACTTC. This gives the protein CASSLGGGLAGEQYF.

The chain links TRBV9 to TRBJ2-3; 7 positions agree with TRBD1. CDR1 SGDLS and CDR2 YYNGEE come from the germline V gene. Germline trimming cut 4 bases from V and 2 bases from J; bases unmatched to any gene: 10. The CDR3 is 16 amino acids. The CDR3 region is CASSPIGQANTDTQYF. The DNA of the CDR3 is TGTGCCAGCAGCCCTATTGGACAGGCAAACACAGATACGCAGTATTTT. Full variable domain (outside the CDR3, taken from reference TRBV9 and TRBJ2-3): DSGVTQTPKHLITATGQRVTLRCSPRSGDLSVYWYQQSLDQGLQFLIQYYNGEERAKGNILERFSAQQFPDLHSELNLSSLELGDSALYFCASSPIGQANTDTQYFGPGTRLTVL.

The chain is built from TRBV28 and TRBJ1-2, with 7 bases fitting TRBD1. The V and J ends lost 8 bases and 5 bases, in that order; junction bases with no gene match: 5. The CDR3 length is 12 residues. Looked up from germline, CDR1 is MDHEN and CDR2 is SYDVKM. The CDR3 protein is CASVTGSYGYTF. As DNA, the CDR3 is TGTGCCAGCGTGACAGGGTCGTATGGCTACACCTTC.

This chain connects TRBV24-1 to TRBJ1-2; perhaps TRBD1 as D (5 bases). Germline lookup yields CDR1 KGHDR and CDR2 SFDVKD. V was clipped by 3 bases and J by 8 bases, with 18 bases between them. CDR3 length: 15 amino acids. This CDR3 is CATSDDQAGLYGYTF. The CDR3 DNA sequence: TGTGCCACCAGTGATGACCAGGCAGGGCTTTACGGCTACACCTTC.

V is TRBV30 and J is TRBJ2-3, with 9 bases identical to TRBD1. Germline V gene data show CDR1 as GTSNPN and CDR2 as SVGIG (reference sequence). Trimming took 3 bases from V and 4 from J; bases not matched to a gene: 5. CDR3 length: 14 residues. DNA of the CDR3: TGTGCCTGGAGAGCCCGGGACAGGGCAGATACGCAGTATTTT. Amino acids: CAWRARDRADTQYF.

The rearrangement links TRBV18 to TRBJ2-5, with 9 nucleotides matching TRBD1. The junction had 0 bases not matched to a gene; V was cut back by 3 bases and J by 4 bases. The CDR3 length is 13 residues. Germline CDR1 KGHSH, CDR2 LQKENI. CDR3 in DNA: TGTGCCAGCTCACCGACAGGGGGAGAGACCCAGTACTTC. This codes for CASSPTGGETQYF.

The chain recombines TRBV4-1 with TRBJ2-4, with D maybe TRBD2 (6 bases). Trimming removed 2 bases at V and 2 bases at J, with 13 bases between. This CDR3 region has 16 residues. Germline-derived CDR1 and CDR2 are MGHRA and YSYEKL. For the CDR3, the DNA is TGCGCCAGCAGCCAACCCATGGGGGGTACCAAAAACATTCAGTACTTC. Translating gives CASSQPMGGTKNIQYF.

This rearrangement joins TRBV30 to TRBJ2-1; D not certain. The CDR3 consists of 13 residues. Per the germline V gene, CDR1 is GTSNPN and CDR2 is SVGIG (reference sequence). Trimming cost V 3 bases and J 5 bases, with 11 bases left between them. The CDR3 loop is CAWSRMSDNEQFF. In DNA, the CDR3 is TGTGCCTGGAGCCGTATGAGCGACAATGAGCAGTTCTTC.

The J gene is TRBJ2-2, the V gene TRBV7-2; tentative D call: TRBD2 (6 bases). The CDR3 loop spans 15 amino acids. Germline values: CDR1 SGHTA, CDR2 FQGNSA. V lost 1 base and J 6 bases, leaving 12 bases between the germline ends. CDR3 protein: CASSLVGLSSGELFF. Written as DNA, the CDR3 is TGTGCCAGCAGCTTAGTCGGACTATCATCCGGGGAGCTGTTTTTT.

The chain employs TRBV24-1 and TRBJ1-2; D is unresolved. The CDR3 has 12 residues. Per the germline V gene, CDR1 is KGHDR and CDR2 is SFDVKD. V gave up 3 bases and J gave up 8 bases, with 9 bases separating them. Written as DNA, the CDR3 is TGTGCCACCAGTGATACGCCAAGCGGCTACACCTTC. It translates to CATSDTPSGYTF.

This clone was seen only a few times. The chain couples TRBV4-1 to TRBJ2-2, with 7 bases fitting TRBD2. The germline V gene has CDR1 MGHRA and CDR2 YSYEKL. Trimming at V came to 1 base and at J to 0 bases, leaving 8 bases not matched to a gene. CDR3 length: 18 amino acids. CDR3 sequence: CASSQASVREANTGELFF. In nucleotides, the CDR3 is TGCGCCAGCAGCCAAGCCTCCGTTCGGGAGGCGAACACCGGGGAGCTGTTTTTT.

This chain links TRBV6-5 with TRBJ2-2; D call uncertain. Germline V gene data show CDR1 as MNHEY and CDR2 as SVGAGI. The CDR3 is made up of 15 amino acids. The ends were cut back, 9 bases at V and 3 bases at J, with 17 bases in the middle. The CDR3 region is CASSPTSYYTGELFF. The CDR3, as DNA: TGTGCCAGTAGCCCGACCTCATACTACACCGGGGAGCTGTTTTTT.

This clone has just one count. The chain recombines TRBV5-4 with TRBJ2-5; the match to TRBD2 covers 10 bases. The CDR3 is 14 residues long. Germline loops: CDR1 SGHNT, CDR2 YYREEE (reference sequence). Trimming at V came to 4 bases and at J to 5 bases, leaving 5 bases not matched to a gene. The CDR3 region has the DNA TGTGCCAGCAGCCAGAGGACTAGCGGCGAGACCCAGTACTTC. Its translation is CASSQRTSGETQYF. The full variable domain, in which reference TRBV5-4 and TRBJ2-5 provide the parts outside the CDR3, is ETGVTQSPTHLIKTRGQQVTLRCSSQSGHNTVSWYQQALGQGPQFIFQYYREEENGRGNFPPRFSGLQFPNYSSELNVNALELDDSALYLCASSQRTSGETQYFGPGTRLLVL.

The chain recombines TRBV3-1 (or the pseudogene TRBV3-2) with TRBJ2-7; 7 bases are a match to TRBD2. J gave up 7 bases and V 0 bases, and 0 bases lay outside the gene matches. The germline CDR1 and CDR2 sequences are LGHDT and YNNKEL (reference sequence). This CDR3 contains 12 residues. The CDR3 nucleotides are TGTGCCAGCAGCCAAGAGGGAGGGGAGCAGTACTTC. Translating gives CASSQEGGEQYF.

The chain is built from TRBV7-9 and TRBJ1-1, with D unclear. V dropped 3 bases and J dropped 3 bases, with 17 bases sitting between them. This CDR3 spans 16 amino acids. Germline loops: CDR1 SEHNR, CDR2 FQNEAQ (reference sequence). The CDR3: CASSFMRPRGDTEAFF. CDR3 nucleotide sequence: TGTGCCAGCAGCTTTATGAGACCTCGGGGTGACACTGAAGCTTTCTTT. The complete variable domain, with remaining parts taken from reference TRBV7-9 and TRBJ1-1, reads DTGVSQNPRHKITKRGQNVTFRCDPISEHNRLYWYRQTLGQGPEFLTYFQNEAQLEKSRLLSDRFSAERPKGSFSTLEIQRTEQGDSAMYLCASSFMRPRGDTEAFFGQGTRLTVV.

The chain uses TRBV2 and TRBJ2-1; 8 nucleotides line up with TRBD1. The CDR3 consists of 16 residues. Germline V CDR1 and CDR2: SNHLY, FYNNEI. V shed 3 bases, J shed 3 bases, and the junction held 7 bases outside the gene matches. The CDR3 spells CASSETPGQVYNEQFF. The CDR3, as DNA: TGTGCCAGCAGTGAGACTCCGGGACAGGTCTACAATGAGCAGTTCTTC.

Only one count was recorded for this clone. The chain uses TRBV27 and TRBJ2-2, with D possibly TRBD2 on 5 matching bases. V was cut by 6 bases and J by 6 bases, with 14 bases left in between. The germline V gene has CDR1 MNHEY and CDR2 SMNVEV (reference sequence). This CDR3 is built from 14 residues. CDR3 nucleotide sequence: TGTGCCAGCAGCCAGAGGGCGACCGCCGGGGAGCTGTTTTTT. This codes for CASSQRATAGELFF.

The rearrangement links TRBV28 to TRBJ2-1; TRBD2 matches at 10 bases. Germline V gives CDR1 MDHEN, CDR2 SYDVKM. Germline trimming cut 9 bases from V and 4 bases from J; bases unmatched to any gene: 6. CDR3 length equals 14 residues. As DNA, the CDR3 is TGTGCCAGTCATCTAGCGGGAGTTTACAATGAGCAGTTCTTC. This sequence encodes CASHLAGVYNEQFF.

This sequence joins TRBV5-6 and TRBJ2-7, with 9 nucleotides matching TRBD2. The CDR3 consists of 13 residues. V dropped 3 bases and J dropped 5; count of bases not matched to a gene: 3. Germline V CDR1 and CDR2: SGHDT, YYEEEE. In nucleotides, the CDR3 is TGTGCCAGCAGCTACTTAGCGGGAGACGAGCAGTACTTC. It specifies CASSYLAGDEQYF.